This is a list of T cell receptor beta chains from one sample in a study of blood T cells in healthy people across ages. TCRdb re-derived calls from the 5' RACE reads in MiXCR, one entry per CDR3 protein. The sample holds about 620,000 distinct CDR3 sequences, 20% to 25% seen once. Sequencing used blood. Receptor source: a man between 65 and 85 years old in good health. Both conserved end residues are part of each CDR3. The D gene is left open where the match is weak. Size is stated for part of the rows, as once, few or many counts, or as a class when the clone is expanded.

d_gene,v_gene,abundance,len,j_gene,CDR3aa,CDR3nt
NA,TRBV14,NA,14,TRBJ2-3,CASSQDFSTDTQYF,TGTGCCAGCAGCCAAGACTTTAGCACAGATACGCAGTATTTT
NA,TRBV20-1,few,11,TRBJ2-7,CSARFQSEQYF,TGCAGTGCTAGGTTTCAGAGCGAGCAGTACTTC
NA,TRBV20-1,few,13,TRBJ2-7,CSAKFEQDYEQYF,TGCAGTGCAAAATTTGAACAGGACTACGAGCAGTACTTC
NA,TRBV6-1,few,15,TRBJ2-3,CASSEAHRQKDTQYF,TGTGCCAGCAGTGAAGCCCACCGACAGAAAGATACGCAGTATTTT
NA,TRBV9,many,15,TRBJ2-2,CASSVGQGGTGELFF,TGTGCCAGCAGCGTAGGCCAGGGGGGGACCGGGGAGCTGTTTTTT
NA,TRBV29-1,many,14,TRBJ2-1,CSAEGGGAYNEQFF,TGCAGCGCCGAAGGAGGGGGGGCCTACAATGAGCAGTTCTTC
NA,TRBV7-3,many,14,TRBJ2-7,CASSLYLRPHEQYF,TGTGCCAGCAGCTTGTACCTGAGGCCCCACGAGCAGTACTTC
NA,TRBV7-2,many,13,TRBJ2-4,CASSRRGSPIQYF,TGTGCCAGCAGCCGAAGGGGTAGTCCAATTCAGTACTTC
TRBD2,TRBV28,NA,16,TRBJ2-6,CASKTSGSSGANVLTF,TGTGCCAGCAAAACTAGCGGGAGCTCTGGGGCCAACGTCCTGACTTTC
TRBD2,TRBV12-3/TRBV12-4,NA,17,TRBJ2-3,CASSPAGTSGSTDTQYF,TGTGCCAGCAGTCCAGCCGGGACTAGCGGGAGCACAGATACGCAGTATTTT
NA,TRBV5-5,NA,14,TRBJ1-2,CASSLGSLNYGYTF,TGTGCCAGCAGCTTGGGCTCACTTAACTATGGCTACACCTTC
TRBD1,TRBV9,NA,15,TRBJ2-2,CASSLDRGDTGELFF,TGTGCCAGCAGCTTAGACAGGGGGGACACCGGGGAGCTGTTTTTT
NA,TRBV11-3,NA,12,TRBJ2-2,CASSLGDTELFF,TGTGCCAGCAGCTTAGGGGACACAGAGCTGTTTTTT
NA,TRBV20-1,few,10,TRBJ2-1,CSDRDSEQFF,TGCAGTGACAGGGATAGTGAGCAGTTCTTC
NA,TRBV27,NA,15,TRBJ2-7,CASSSPGRPYGEQYF,TGTGCCAGCAGTTCTCCGGGACGGCCTTACGGCGAGCAGTACTTC
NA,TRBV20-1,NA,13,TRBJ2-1,CSARETLMGEQFF,TGCAGTGCTAGAGAGACACTCATGGGTGAGCAGTTCTTC
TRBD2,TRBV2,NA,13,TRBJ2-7,CASMRLAAYEQYF,TGTGCCAGCATGAGGCTAGCGGCCTACGAGCAGTACTTC
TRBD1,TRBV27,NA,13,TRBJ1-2,CASSWGQNYGYNF,TGTGCCAGCAGTTGGGGACAGAACTATGGCTACAACTTC
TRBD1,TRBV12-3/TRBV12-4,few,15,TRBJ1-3,CASSLWTGPGNTIYF,TGTGCCAGCAGTTTGTGGACAGGGCCCGGAAACACCATATATTTT
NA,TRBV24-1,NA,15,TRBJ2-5,CATSDTRGLQETQYF,TGTGCCACCAGCGACACCCGCGGGTTACAAGAGACCCAGTACTTC
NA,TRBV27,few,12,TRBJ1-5,CASMGVGQPQHF,TGTGCCAGCATGGGGGTGGGTCAGCCCCAGCATTTT
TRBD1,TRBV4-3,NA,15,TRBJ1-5,CASSLDRGGGQPQHF,TGCGCCAGCAGCCTGGACAGGGGAGGAGGGCAGCCCCAGCATTTT
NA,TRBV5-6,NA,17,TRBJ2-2,CASSLPSSDRNTGELFF,TGTGCCAGCAGCTTGCCTTCTTCGGACAGAAACACCGGGGAGCTGTTTTTT
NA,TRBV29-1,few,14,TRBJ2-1,CSVPNGGGYNEQFF,TGCAGCGTCCCGAATGGAGGAGGGTACAATGAGCAGTTCTTC
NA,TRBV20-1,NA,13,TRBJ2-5,CSAVLSESETQYF,TGCAGTGCCGTCCTTAGCGAGAGCGAGACCCAGTACTTC
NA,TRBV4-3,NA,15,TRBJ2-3,CASSQEQGYTDTQYF,TGCGCCAGCAGCCAAGAACAGGGCTACACAGATACGCAGTATTTT
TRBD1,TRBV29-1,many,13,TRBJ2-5,CSVNDRGSETQYF,TGCAGCGTTAACGACAGGGGGTCGGAGACCCAGTACTTC
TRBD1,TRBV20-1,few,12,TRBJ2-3,CSARVQGVNLRF,TGCAGTGCTAGAGTGCAGGGGGTTAACCTACGATTT
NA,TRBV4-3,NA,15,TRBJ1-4,CASSQASGANEKLFF,TGCGCCAGCAGCCAAGCCTCGGGGGCAAATGAAAAACTGTTTTTT
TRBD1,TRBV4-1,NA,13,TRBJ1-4,CASRGGTDEKLFF,TGCGCCAGCAGGGGTGGGACAGATGAAAAACTGTTTTTT
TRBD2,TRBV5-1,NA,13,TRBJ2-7,CASSLRTSDEQYF,TGCGCCAGCAGCTTGCGGACTAGTGACGAGCAGTACTTC
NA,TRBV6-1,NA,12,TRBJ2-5,CASSEDRETQYF,TGTGCCAGCAGTGAAGACAGGGAGACCCAGTACTTC
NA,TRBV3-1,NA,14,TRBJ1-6,CASSQGQGVAPLHF,TGTGCCAGCAGCCAAGGGCAGGGCGTAGCACCCCTCCACTTT
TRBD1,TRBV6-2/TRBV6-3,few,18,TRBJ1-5,CASSSSAHDRGSNQPQHF,TGTGCCAGCAGTTCATCAGCCCACGACAGGGGCAGCAATCAGCCCCAGCATTTT
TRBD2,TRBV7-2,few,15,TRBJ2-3,CASKRLAASTDTQYF,TGTGCCAGCAAACGACTAGCGGCCAGCACAGATACGCAGTATTTT
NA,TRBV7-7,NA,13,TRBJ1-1,CASSSRPNTEAFF,TGTGCTAGCAGCTCCCGCCCGAACACTGAAGCTTTCTTT
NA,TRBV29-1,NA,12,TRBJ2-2,CSGGTGTGELFF,TGCAGCGGGGGGACCGGCACCGGGGAGCTGTTTTTT